This TCR beta chain is drawn from a study of cytomegalovirus exposure and HLA in healthy donors. Whole-study results and caveats: Some V segments (TRBV6-2 and TRBV6-3 among them) were excluded as indistinguishable. Previously analyzed data showed that most TCR beta V segments were productive at a frequency of about 90% or about 30%. Apparent HLA restriction characterized most CMV-associated TCR beta chains in a later analysis.

V was pared by 5 bases and J by 1 base, with 13 bases of the junction left unmatched. CDR1 SGHDN and CDR2 FVKESK come from the germline V gene. The CDR3 contains 17 residues. Worth noting for this clone: Antigen: not known.

PCR primers comprised 60 Vbeta and 13 Jbeta primers. Sequencing was performed with immunoSEQ multiplex PCR; in TCRdb, only in-frame clones are kept and a portion is missing. The sample contains around 150,000 clones, roughly four fifths of which appear only once. The sample comprised PBMCs. The source is a woman between 45 and 65 years old in good health and CMV-seropositive. The V and J genes are TRBV14 and TRBJ1-2, with 7 bases that match TRBD1. In DNA, the CDR3 is TGTGCCAGCAGCGCCTCCCCGACAGGGAGGAATAACTATGGCTACACCTTC. It translates to CASSASPTGRNNYGYTF. Supplemented by reference TRBV14 and TRBJ1-2, the full variable domain reads EAGVTQFPSHSVIEKGQTVTLRCDPISGHDNLYWYRRVMGKEIKFLLHFVKESKQDESGMPNNRFLAERTGGTYSTLKVQPAELEDSGVYFCASSASPTGRNNYGYTFGSGTRLTVV.